The 19 T cell receptor beta chains reported below all come from one sample, sequenced in a study of identical twins. MiXCR, run by TCRdb on the 5' RACE reads, gives a single entry per CDR3 protein. The data contain about 220,000 distinct CDR3 sequences, around 8% of them seen just once; the ten biggest clones take up less than 2%. These data were also reused for a study on yellow fever vaccine responses in identical twins.

Sequenced: memory (CD45RO+) T cells sorted from blood. The receptors come from a woman aged 18-29 years in good health.

In this sample, this clonotype turned up a few times. V and J are TRBV20-1 and TRBJ1-1; no reliable D call. Trimming shortened V by 0 bases and J by 3 bases, and 11 bases separated the two germline ends. This CDR3 is 14 amino acids long. Germline CDR1 is DFQATT and CDR2 is SNEGSKA (reference sequence). The chain's CDR3 is CSAREGMRDTEAFF. The CDR3 bases are TGCAGTGCTAGAGAAGGAATGAGGGACACTGAAGCTTTCTTT.

CDR3 DNA sequence: TGTGCCAGCAGCGGCGCCGGGGCGACGCTCCCCTACGAGCAGTACTTC. It translates to CASSGAGATLPYEQYF. The V call is TRBV5-6, the J call TRBJ2-7, with D tentatively TRBD1 or TRBD2 (5 bases each). This CDR3 is 16 amino acids long. From germline, CDR1 is SGHDT and CDR2 YYEEEE. With 4 bases removed from V and 2 bases from J, the gap between germline ends came to 19 bases.

This clonotype has a count of ten or more. The J gene is TRBJ2-7, the V gene TRBV9, with D unclear. The germline gives CDR1 SGDLS, CDR2 YYNGEE. The CDR3 sequence is 12 residues long. Trimming stripped 0 bases from V and 3 bases from J, with 4 bases between. CDR3 sequence: CASSVDGYEQYF. CDR3 nucleotides: TGTGCCAGCAGCGTAGATGGCTACGAGCAGTACTTC.

This clonotype has a handful of counts. The V and J genes are TRBV15 and TRBJ1-5; 7 bases fit TRBD1. CDR1 and CDR2 from the germline V gene are LNHNV and YYDKDF (reference sequence). CDR3 length: 15 residues. With 6 bases clipped from V and 5 bases from J, the junction kept 10 bases outside the gene matches. CDR3 sequence: CATSITRGGHQPQHF. Here the CDR3 DNA reads TGTGCCACCAGTATTACCAGGGGGGGCCATCAGCCCCAGCATTTT.

This clonotype occurred many times. The chain combines TRBV7-3 with TRBJ1-2; D is perhaps TRBD1 (6 bases). Germline CDR1 reads SGHTA; CDR2 reads FQGTGA. Trimming cost V 2 bases and J 10 bases, with 11 bases left between them. CDR3 length equals 12 residues. In DNA, the CDR3 is TGTGCCAGCAGCTTAGTGAGGGGGGACTACACCTTC. Its translation: CASSLVRGDYTF.

The sample holds many counts of this clonotype. This chain joins TRBV5-1 and TRBJ2-2; D call uncertain. V shed 4 bases and J shed 0 bases, with 16 bases lying between them. Germline-derived CDR1 and CDR2 are SGHRS and YFSETQ. The CDR3 consists of 17 residues. The CDR3 loop reads CASSTNVQFANTGELFF. In DNA form, the CDR3 reads TGCGCCAGCAGCACTAACGTTCAGTTCGCGAACACCGGGGAGCTGTTTTTT.

This clonotype has more than one count but fewer than ten. The V gene is TRBV15, the J gene TRBJ2-1; D may match TRBD1 or TRBD2 (6 bases each). Trimming stripped 0 bases from V and 7 bases from J, with 13 bases between. In germline, CDR1 is LNHNV, CDR2 YYDKDF (reference sequence). This CDR3 has 15 residues. The CDR3 here is CATSRDEGGGNEQFF. CDR3 coding DNA: TGTGCCACCAGCAGAGATGAGGGGGGCGGGAATGAGCAGTTCTTC.

This clonotype was seen many times. The genes are TRBV9 and TRBJ1-2; 8 bases are shared with TRBD1. The length of the CDR3 is 15 residues. The germline V gene encodes CDR1 SGDLS and CDR2 YYNGEE. The junction had 3 bases not matched to a gene; V was cut back by 0 bases and J by 2 bases. Here the CDR3 DNA reads TGTGCCAGCAGCGTAGAGTGGACAGGGAACTATGGCTACACCTTC. Protein sequence: CASSVEWTGNYGYTF.

The table lists this clonotype with many counts. This chain joins TRBV20-1 and TRBJ2-4; 8 nucleotides line up with TRBD2. The CDR3 totals 16 residues. In germline, CDR1 is DFQATT, CDR2 SNEGSKA (reference sequence). The V segment lost 5 bases and the J segment 3 bases; nucleotides outside the gene matches: 12. The CDR3 loop is CSASPWRGADKNIQYF. The DNA for the CDR3 is TGCAGTGCTTCGCCATGGCGGGGGGCTGACAAAAACATTCAGTACTTC.

The V gene is TRBV5-1, the J gene TRBJ2-5; TRBD1 is a possible D gene (5 bases). Germline lookup yields CDR1 SGHRS and CDR2 YFSETQ. V lost 1 base, J lost 9 bases, and 16 bases lay in between. The CDR3 consists of 14 residues. The CDR3 sequence: CASSLSAGSGAQYF. The CDR3 DNA reads as TGCGCCAGCAGCTTGTCCGCAGGGTCTGGCGCCCAGTACTTC. Supplemented by reference TRBV5-1 and TRBJ2-5, the full variable domain reads KAGVTQTPRYLIKTRGQQVTLSCSPISGHRSVSWYQQTPGQGLQFLFEYFSETQRNKGNFPGRFSGRQFSNSRSEMNVSTLELGDSALYLCASSLSAGSGAQYFGPGTRLLVL.

This clonotype was counted between two and nine times. The chain joins TRBV5-5 to TRBJ2-7; 7 bases fit TRBD1. CDR1 is SGHKS, CDR2 YYEKEE, per germline (reference sequence). The CDR3 covers 15 residues. V shed 2 bases, J shed 1 base, and the junction held 6 bases outside the gene matches. As DNA, the CDR3 is TGTGCCAGCAGCTTAACCTCACAGGGGTCCTACGAGCAGTACTTC. Amino acids: CASSLTSQGSYEQYF.

There are many counts of this clonotype. This chain links TRBV29-1 with TRBJ2-1, with D perhaps TRBD1 (6 bases). Looked up from germline, CDR1 is SQVTM and CDR2 is ANQGSEA. Deletions cut 7 bases from V and 4 bases from J, with 17 bases between. This CDR3 region has 14 residues. The CDR3 DNA follows: TGCAGCGCCACGGACAGAAAAAGTTACAATGAGCAGTTCTTC. Amino acid sequence: CSATDRKSYNEQFF.

The DNA of the CDR3 is TGTGCCAGCAGATTACTTGACGCCGTTAAAGAGACCCAGTACTTC. Its translation: CASRLLDAVKETQYF. This sequence joins TRBV6-2 or TRBV6-3 and TRBJ2-5; D remains unclear. V lost 6 bases to trimming and J lost 3 bases, with 17 bases between them. This CDR3 has 15 residues. Looked up from germline, CDR1 is MNHEY and CDR2 is SVGEGT.

There are many counts of this clonotype. The chain links TRBV20-1 to TRBJ1-2; the D gene is possibly TRBD1 (5 bases). CDR3 size: 13 residues. CDR1 and CDR2 (germline): DFQATT, SNEGSKA (reference sequence). The germline V and J ends were trimmed by 0 bases and 7 bases, with 12 bases remaining between them. The CDR3 bases are TGCAGTGCTAGAGATCTCAGGGTCTCTGGCTACACCTTC. The encoded protein is CSARDLRVSGYTF.

This chain connects TRBV7-3 to TRBJ1-2; D ambiguous. The CDR3 totals 13 residues. Looked up from germline, CDR1 is SGHTA and CDR2 is FQGTGA. Trimming cost V 4 bases and J 5 bases, with 11 bases left between them. CDR3 sequence (DNA): TGTGCCAGCAGCTCGAGACTAGGGTATGGCTACACCTTC. Protein sequence: CASSSRLGYGYTF.

This clonotype was counted a few times. V is TRBV2 and J is TRBJ2-1, with D unclear. Germline loops: CDR1 SNHLY, CDR2 FYNNEI. The CDR3 is 16 amino acids. V lost 7 bases and J 0 bases, leaving 16 bases between the germline ends. CDR3 sequence: CASNPGGLSSYNEQFF. DNA of the CDR3: TGTGCCAGCAATCCTGGTGGGTTGAGCTCCTACAATGAGCAGTTCTTC.

This clonotype turned up a few times. The rearrangement joins TRBV7-2 to TRBJ2-2, with D perhaps TRBD2 (5 bases). The V gene lost 9 bases and the J gene lost 5 bases, with 16 bases spanning the gap. The length of the CDR3 is 14 residues. The germline gives CDR1 SGHTA, CDR2 FQGNSA. CDR3 in DNA: TGTGCCAGTACTAGGGTATCCCCTACCGGGGAGCTGTTTTTT. Amino acid sequence: CASTRVSPTGELFF.

A few counts support this clonotype. V and J are TRBV4-2 and TRBJ2-5; maybe TRBD2 (5 bases). The CDR3 runs to 15 residues. V was shortened by 0 bases and J by 1 base, with 9 bases between the two germline ends. CDR1 LGHNA and CDR2 YNFKEQ come from the germline V gene. CDR3 in DNA: TGTGCCAGCAGCCAAGATCCTCGGGGCCAAGAGACCCAGTACTTC. Translating gives CASSQDPRGQETQYF.

V usage is TRBV7-9 and J usage is TRBJ2-7, with 8 bases fitting TRBD1. The V gene end was trimmed by 4 bases and the J gene end by 6 bases; junction bases not matched to a gene: 5. The CDR3 runs to 13 residues. Germline loops: CDR1 SEHNR, CDR2 FQNEAQ (reference sequence). CDR3 DNA sequence: TGTGCCAGCAGCTCAGGACAGGGTGGCGAGCAGTACTTC. Translation gives CASSSGQGGEQYF.